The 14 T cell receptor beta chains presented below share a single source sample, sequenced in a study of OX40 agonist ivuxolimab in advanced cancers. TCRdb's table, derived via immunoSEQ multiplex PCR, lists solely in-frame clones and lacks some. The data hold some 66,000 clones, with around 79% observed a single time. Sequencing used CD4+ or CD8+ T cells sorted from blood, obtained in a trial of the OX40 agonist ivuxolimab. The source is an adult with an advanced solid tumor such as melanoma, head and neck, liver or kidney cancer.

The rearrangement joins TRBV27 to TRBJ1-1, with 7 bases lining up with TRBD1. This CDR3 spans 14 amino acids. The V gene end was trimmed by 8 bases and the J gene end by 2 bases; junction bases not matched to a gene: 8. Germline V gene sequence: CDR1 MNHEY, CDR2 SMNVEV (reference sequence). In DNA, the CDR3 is TGTGCCAGCTCGACCGGGACAGTTAACACTGAAGCTTTCTTT. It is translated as CASSTGTVNTEAFF.

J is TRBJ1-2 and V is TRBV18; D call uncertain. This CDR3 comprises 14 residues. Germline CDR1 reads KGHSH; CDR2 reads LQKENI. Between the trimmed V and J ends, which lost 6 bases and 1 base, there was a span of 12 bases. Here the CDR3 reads CASSPAEINYGYTF. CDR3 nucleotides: TGTGCCAGCTCCCCGGCGGAAATTAACTATGGCTACACCTTC.

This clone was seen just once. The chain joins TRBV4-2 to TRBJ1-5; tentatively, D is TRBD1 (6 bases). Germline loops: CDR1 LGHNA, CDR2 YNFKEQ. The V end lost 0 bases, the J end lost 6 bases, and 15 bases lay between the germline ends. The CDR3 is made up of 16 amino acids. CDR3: CASSQEGGTMAQPQHF. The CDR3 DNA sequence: TGTGCCAGCAGCCAAGAAGGGGGGACGATGGCTCAGCCCCAGCATTTT.

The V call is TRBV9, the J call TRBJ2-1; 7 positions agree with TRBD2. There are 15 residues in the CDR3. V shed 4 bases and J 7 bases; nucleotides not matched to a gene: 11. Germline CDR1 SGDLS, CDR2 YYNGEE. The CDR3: CASSFSTMGGNEQFF. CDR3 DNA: TGTGCCAGCAGCTTCTCTACAATGGGGGGGAATGAGCAGTTCTTC.

Here the CDR3 reads CASSLYTGELFF. The CDR3 DNA reads as TGTGCCAGCAGCTTATACACCGGGGAGCTGTTTTTT. This chain uses TRBV7-9 with TRBJ2-2; D uncertain. Trimming shortened V by 2 bases and J by 3 bases, and 1 base separated the two germline ends. This CDR3 has 12 residues. Germline V gene sequence: CDR1 SEHNR, CDR2 FQNEAQ (reference sequence).

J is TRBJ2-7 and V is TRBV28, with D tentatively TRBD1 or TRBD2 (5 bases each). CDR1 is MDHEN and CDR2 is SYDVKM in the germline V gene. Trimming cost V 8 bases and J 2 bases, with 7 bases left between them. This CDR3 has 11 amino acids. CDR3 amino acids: CASLGAYEQYF. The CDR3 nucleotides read TGTGCCAGCCTGGGGGCCTACGAGCAGTACTTC.

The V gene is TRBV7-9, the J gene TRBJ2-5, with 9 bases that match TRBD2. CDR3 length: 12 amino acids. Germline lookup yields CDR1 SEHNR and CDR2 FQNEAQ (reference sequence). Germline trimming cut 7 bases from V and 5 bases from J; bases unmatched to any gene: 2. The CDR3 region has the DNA TGTGCCAGCATGGCGGGAGGGGAGACCCAGTACTTC. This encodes CASMAGGETQYF.

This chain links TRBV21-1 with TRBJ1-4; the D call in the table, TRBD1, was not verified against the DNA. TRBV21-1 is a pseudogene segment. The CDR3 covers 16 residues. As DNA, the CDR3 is TGTGCCAGCAGCAAAGCGCTCGGGACAGATAATGAAAAACTGTTTTTT. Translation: CASSKALGTDNEKLFF.

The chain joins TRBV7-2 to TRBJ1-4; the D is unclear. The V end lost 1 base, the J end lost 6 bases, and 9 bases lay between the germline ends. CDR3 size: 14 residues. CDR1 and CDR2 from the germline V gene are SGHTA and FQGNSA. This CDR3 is CASSLVIGDEKLFF. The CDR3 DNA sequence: TGTGCCAGCAGCTTAGTAATCGGGGATGAAAAACTGTTTTTT.

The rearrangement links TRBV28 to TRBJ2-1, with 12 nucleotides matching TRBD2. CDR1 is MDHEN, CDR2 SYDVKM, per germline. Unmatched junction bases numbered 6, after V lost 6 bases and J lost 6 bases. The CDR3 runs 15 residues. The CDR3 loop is CASSLGLAGLNEQFF. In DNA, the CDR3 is TGTGCCAGCAGCCTAGGACTAGCGGGACTCAATGAGCAGTTCTTC.

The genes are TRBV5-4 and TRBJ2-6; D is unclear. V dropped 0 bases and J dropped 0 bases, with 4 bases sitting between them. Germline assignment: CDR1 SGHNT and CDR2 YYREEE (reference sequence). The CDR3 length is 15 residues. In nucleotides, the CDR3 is TGTGCCAGCAGCTTGGACAGCTCTGGGGCCAACGTCCTGACTTTC. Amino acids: CASSLDSSGANVLTF.

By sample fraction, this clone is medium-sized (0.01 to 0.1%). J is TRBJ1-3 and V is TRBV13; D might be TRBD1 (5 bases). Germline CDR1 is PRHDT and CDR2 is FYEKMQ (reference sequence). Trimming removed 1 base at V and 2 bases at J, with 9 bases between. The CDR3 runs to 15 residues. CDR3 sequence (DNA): TGTGCCAGCAGCTTAGCAGGGTTTGCTGGAAACACCATATATTTT. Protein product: CASSLAGFAGNTIYF.

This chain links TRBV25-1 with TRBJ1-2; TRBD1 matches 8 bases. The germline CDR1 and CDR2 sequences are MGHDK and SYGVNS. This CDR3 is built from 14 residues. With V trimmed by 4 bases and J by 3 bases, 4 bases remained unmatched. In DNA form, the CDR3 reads TGTGCCAGCAGTGGACAGGGGATGTACTATGGCTACACCTTC. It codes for CASSGQGMYYGYTF.

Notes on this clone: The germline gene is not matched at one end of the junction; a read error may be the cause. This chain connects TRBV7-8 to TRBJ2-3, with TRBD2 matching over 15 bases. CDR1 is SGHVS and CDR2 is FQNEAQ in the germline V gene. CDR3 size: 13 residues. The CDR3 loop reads CASSTGLAGGRSF. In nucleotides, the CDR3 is TGTGCCAGCAGCACGGGACTAGCGGGAGGCCGGTCTTTT.